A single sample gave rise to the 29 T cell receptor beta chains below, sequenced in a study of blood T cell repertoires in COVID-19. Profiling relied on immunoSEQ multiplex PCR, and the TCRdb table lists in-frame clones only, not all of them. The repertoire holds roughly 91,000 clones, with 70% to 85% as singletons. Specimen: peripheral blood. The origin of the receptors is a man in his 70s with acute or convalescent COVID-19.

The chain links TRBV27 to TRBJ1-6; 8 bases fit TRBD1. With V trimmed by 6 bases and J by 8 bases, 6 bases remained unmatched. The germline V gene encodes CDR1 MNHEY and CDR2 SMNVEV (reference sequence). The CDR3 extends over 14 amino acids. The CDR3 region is CASSPTGGDSPLHF. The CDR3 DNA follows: TGTGCCAGCAGCCCAACAGGGGGGGATTCACCCCTCCACTTT.

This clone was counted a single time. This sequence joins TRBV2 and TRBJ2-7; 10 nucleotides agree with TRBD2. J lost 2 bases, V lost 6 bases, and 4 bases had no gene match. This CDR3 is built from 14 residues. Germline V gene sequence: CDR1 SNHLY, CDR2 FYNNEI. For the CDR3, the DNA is TGTGCCAGCAGCCGTAGCGGGGGGACCTACGAGCAGTACTTC. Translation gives CASSRSGGTYEQYF. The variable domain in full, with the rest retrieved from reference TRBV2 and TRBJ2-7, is EPEVTQTPSHQVTQMGQEVILRCVPISNHLYFYWYRQILGQKVEFLVSFYNNEISEKSEIFDDQFSVERPDGSNFTLKIRSTKLEDSAMYFCASSRSGGTYEQYFGPGTRLTVT.

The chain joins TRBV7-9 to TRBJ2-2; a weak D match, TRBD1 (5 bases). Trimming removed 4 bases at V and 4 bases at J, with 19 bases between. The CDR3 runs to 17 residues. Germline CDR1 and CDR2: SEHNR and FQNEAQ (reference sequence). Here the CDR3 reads CASSSTAYGSITGELFF. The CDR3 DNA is TGTGCCAGCAGCTCGACAGCTTACGGTTCAATCACCGGGGAGCTGTTTTTT.

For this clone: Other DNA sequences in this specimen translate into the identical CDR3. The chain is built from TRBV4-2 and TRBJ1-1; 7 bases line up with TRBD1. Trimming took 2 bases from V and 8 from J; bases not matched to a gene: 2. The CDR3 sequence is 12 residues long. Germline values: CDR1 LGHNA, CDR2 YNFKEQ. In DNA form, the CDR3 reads TGTGCCAGCAGCCAACGACAGGGAGAAGCTTTCTTT. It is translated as CASSQRQGEAFF.

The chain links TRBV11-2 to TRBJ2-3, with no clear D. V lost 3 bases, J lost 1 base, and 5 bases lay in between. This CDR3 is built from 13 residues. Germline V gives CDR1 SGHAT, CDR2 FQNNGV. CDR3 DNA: TGTGCCAGCAGCTTCCAGGGCACAGATACGCAGTATTTT. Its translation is CASSFQGTDTQYF.

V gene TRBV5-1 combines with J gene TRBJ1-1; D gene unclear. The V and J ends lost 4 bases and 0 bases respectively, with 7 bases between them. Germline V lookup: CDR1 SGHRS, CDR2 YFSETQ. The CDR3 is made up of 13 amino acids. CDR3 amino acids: CASSVNLNTEAFF. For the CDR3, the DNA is TGCGCCAGCAGCGTAAATTTGAACACTGAAGCTTTCTTT.

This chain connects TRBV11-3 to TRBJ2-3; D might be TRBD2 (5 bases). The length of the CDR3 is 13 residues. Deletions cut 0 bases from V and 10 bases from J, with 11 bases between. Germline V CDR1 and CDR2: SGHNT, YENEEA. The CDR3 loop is CASSLDGLGAQYF. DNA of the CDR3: TGTGCCAGCAGCTTAGATGGCCTGGGAGCGCAGTATTTT. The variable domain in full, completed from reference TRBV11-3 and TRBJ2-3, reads EAGVVQSPRYKIIEKKQPVAFWCNPISGHNTLYWYLQNLGQGPELLIRYENEEAVDDSQLPKDRFSAERLKGVDSTLKIQPAELGDSAVYLCASSLDGLGAQYFGPGTRLTVL.

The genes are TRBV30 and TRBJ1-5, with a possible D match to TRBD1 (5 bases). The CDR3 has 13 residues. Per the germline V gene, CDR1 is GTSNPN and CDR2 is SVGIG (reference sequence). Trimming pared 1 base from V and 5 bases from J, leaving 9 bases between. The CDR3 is CAWSGQGYQPQHF. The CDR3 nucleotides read TGTGCCTGGAGTGGGCAGGGCTATCAGCCCCAGCATTTT.

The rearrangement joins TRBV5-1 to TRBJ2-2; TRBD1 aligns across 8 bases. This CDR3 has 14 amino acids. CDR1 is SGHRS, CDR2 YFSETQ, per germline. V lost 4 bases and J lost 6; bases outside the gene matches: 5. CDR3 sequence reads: CASSTSGQAGELFF. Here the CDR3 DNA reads TGCGCCAGCAGCACCTCGGGACAGGCCGGGGAGCTGTTTTTT.

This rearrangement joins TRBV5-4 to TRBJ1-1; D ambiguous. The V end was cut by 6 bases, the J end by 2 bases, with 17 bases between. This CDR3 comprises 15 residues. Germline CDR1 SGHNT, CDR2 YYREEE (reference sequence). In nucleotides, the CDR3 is TGTGCCAGCAACACGCGGGAGGGAAGAAACACTGAAGCTTTCTTT. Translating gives CASNTREGRNTEAFF. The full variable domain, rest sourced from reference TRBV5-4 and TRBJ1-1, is ETGVTQSPTHLIKTRGQQVTLRCSSQSGHNTVSWYQQALGQGPQFIFQYYREEENGRGNFPPRFSGLQFPNYSSELNVNALELDDSALYLCASNTREGRNTEAFFGQGTRLTVV.

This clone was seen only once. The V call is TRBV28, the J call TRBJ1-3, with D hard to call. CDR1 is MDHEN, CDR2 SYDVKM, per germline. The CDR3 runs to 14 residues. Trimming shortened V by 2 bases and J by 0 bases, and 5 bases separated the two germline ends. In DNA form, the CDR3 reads TGTGCCAGCAGTTTAATTCTCTCTGGAAACACCATATATTTT. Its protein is CASSLILSGNTIYF.

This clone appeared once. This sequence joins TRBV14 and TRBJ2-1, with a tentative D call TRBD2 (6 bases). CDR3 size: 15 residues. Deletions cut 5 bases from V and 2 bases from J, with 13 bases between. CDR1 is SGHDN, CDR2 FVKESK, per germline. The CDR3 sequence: CASSRMGGTYNEQFF. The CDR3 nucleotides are TGTGCCAGCAGCAGGATGGGAGGTACCTACAATGAGCAGTTCTTC.

The CDR3 loop reads CASSGADLSYGYTF. The CDR3 DNA is TGTGCCAGCTCAGGGGCCGACCTCTCCTATGGCTACACCTTC. V is TRBV18 and J is TRBJ1-2; perhaps TRBD1 as D (5 bases). Germline V gives CDR1 KGHSH, CDR2 LQKENI. The CDR3 runs to 14 residues. Between the trimmed V and J ends, which lost 5 bases and 4 bases, there was a span of 14 bases.

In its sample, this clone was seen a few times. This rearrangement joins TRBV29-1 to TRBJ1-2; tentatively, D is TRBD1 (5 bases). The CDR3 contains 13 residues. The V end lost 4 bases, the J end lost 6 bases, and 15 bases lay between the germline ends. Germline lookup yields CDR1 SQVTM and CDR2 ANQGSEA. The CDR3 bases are TGCAGCGTTGTTGACAGAGAATGGAATGGCTACACCTTC. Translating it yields CSVVDREWNGYTF.

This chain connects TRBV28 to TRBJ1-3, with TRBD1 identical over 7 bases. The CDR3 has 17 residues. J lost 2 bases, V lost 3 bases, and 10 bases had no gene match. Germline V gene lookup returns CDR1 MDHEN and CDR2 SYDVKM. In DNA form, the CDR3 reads TGTGCCAGCAGTTTTCAGACAGGGAGATTTGCTGGAAACACCATATATTTT. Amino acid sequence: CASSFQTGRFAGNTIYF.

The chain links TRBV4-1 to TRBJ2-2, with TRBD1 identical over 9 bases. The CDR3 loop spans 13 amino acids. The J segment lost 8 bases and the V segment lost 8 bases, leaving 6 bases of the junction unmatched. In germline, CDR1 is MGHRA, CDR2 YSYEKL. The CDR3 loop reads CASRRQGEGELFF. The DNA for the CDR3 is TGCGCCAGCCGGAGACAGGGGGAAGGGGAGCTGTTTTTT.

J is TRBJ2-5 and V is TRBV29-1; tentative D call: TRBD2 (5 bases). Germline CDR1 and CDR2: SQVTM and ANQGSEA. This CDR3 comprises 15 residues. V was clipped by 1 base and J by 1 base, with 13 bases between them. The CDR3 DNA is TGCAGCGTTGAAGGGCGGTCGGGATTCCAAGAGACCCAGTACTTC. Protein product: CSVEGRSGFQETQYF.

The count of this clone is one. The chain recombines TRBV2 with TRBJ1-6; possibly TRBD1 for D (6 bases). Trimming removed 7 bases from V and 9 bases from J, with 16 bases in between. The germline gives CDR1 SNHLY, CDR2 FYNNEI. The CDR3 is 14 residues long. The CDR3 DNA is TGTGCCAGCACCCAAGACAGGTCGAGTTCACCCCTCCACTTT. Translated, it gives CASTQDRSSSPLHF.

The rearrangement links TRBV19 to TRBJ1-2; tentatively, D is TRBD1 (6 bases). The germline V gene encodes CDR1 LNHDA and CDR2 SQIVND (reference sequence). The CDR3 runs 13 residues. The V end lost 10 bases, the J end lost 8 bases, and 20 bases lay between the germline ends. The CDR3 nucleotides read TGTGCCACCAGGGGAGGGGAGGCGCGGGGCTACACCTTC. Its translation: CATRGGEARGYTF. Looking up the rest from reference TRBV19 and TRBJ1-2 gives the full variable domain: DGGITQSPKYLFRKEGQNVTLSCEQNLNHDAMYWYRQDPGQGLRLIYYSQIVNDFQKGDIAEGYSVSREKKESFPLTVTSAQKNPTAFYLCATRGGEARGYTFGSGTRLTVV.

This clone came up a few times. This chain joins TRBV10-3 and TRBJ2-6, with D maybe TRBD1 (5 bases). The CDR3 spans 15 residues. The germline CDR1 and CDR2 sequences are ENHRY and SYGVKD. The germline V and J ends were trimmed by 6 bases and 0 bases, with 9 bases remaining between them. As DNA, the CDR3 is TGTGCCATCAGCCTGACAGACTCTGGGGCCAACGTCCTGACTTTC. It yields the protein CAISLTDSGANVLTF.

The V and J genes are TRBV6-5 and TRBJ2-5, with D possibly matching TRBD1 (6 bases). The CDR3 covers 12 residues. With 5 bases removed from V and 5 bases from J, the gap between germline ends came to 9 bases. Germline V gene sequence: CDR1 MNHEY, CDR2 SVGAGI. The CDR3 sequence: CASSQGKETQYF. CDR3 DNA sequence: TGTGCCAGCAGTCAGGGGAAGGAGACCCAGTACTTC.

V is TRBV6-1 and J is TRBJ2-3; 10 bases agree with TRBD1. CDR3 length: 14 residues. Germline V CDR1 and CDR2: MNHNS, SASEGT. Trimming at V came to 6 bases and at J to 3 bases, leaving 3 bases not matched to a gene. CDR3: CASRGGQGTDTQYF. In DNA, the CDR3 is TGTGCCAGCAGGGGGGGACAGGGGACAGATACGCAGTATTTT.

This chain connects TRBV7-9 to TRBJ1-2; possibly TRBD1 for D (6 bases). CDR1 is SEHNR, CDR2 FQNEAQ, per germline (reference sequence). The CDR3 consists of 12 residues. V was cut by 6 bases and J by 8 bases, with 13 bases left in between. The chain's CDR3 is CASSSYRDGYTF. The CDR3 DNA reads TGTGCCAGCAGTTCCTACAGGGACGGCTACACCTTC.

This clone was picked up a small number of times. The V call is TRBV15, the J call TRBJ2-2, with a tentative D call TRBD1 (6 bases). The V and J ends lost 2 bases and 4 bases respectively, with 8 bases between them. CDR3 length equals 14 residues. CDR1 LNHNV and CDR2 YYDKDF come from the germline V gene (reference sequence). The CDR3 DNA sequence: TGTGCCACCAGCAGACAGGGGCCCACCGGGGAGCTGTTTTTT. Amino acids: CATSRQGPTGELFF.

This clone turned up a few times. The CDR3 protein is CASSARQGGNEQFF. The CDR3 nucleotides read TGTGCCAGCAGCGCACGACAGGGGGGGAATGAGCAGTTCTTC. This chain joins TRBV2 and TRBJ2-1; 9 bases are a match to TRBD1. Trimming at V came to 6 bases and at J to 7 bases, leaving 7 bases not matched to a gene. The V gene's germline CDR1 is SNHLY and CDR2 FYNNEI. The CDR3 runs 14 residues. Filled out from reference TRBV2 and TRBJ2-1, the complete variable domain reads EPEVTQTPSHQVTQMGQEVILRCVPISNHLYFYWYRQILGQKVEFLVSFYNNEISEKSEIFDDQFSVERPDGSNFTLKIRSTKLEDSAMYFCASSARQGGNEQFFGPGTRLTVL.

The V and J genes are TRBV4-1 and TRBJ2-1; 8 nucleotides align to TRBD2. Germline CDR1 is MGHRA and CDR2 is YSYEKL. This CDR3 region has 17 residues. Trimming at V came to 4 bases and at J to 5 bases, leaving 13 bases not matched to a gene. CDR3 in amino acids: CASSRGSSGGSDNEQFF. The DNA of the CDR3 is TGCGCCAGCAGCCGAGGGTCAAGCGGGGGTAGTGACAATGAGCAGTTCTTC.

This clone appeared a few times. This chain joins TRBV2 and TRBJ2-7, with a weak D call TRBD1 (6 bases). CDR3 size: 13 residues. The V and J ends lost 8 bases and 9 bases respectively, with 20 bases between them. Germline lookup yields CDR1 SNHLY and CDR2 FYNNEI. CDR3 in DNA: TGTGCCAGCTCAGGGGTACACGCAAAAGGGCAGTACTTC. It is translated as CASSGVHAKGQYF.

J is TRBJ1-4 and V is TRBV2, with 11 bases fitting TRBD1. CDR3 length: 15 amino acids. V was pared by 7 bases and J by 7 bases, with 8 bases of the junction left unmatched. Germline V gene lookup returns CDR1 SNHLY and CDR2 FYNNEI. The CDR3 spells CASKGQGAKGEKLFF. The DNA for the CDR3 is TGTGCCAGCAAAGGACAGGGGGCGAAGGGTGAAAAACTGTTTTTT.

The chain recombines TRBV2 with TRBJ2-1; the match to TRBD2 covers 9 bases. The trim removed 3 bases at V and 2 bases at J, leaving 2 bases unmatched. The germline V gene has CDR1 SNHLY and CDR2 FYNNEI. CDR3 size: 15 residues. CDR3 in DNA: TGTGCCAGCAGTGAGATAGCGGGGGCCTACAATGAGCAGTTCTTC. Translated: CASSEIAGAYNEQFF.